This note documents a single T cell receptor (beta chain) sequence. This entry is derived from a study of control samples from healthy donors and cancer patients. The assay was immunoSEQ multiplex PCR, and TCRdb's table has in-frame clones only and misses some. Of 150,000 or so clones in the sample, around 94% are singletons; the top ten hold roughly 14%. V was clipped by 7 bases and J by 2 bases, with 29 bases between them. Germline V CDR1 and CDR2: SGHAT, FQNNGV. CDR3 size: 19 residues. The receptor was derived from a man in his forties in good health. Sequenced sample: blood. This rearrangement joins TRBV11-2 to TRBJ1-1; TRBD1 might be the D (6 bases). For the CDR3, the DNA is TGTGCCAGCAAATTAGGAGGTTCAGGGGCTTTTTGGGTAAACACTGAAGCTTTCTTT. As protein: CASKLGGSGAFWVNTEAFF.